This is a list of T cell receptor beta chains from one sample in a study of shared clonotypes between healthy human individuals. The data were produced by immunoSEQ multiplex PCR, yet TCRdb's version contains in-frame clones alone and is incomplete. Among roughly 510,000 clones, roughly 79% were seen once, and the ten largest hold under 15%. Sequencing input: PBMCs. These receptors all stem from a middle-aged woman in good health. Some clones in this sample may be carry-over from other donors' samples. Each CDR3 is given with its conserved first and last residue. Fields, in order: CDR3 protein, V gene, J gene, clone size. The size entry is marked missing in some rows and otherwise reads once, few, many or a size class.

CDR3aa: CASSKSTAFGQPQHF
v_gene: TRBV19
j_gene: TRBJ1-5
abundance: -

CDR3aa: CASSSRVTWSEQYF
v_gene: TRBV7-2
j_gene: TRBJ2-7
abundance: -

CDR3aa: CASSLSGAKMNTEAFF
v_gene: TRBV5-1
j_gene: TRBJ1-1
abundance: -

CDR3aa: CAYTHRGQSSGNTIYF
v_gene: TRBV30
j_gene: TRBJ1-3
abundance: -

CDR3aa: CASNGWLGADSPLHF
v_gene: TRBV6-1
j_gene: TRBJ1-6
abundance: -

CDR3aa: CAIEAEAGGIYSYNEQFF
v_gene: TRBV10-3
j_gene: TRBJ2-1
abundance: -

CDR3aa: CASSLGGNTDTQYF
v_gene: TRBV5-1
j_gene: TRBJ2-3
abundance: -

CDR3aa: CASSLGQGAYGYTF
v_gene: TRBV5-1
j_gene: TRBJ1-2
abundance: -

CDR3aa: CASSIAGRANVLTF
v_gene: TRBV19
j_gene: TRBJ2-6
abundance: few

CDR3aa: CASSVSGFSSYEQYF
v_gene: TRBV2
j_gene: TRBJ2-7
abundance: few

CDR3aa: CASSQGDNSYEQYF
v_gene: TRBV4-3
j_gene: TRBJ2-7
abundance: -

CDR3aa: CASSPPGERQPQHF
v_gene: TRBV4-1
j_gene: TRBJ1-5
abundance: -

CDR3aa: CASSHPGQATGNEQFF
v_gene: TRBV2
j_gene: TRBJ2-1
abundance: -

CDR3aa: CASSPRDGNINEQYF
v_gene: TRBV5-4
j_gene: TRBJ2-7
abundance: -

CDR3aa: CASSVSQTTFSTDTQYF
v_gene: TRBV9
j_gene: TRBJ2-3
abundance: once

CDR3aa: CASSLAQGGSFSYEQYF
v_gene: TRBV5-1
j_gene: TRBJ2-7
abundance: -

CDR3aa: CASSLVGLAGRGELFF
v_gene: TRBV7-8
j_gene: TRBJ2-2
abundance: -

CDR3aa: CSVSLAGGPAFGEQYF
v_gene: TRBV29-1
j_gene: TRBJ2-7
abundance: -

CDR3aa: CASSFDRGQDTGELFF
v_gene: TRBV27
j_gene: TRBJ2-2
abundance: -

CDR3aa: CASSSGLAKFAGELFF
v_gene: TRBV7-3
j_gene: TRBJ2-2
abundance: -

CDR3aa: CASSYSREMVGYEQYF
v_gene: TRBV6-5
j_gene: TRBJ2-7
abundance: -

CDR3aa: CASSLDIFQGTEAFF
v_gene: TRBV11-2
j_gene: TRBJ1-1
abundance: -

CDR3aa: CASKETGGGNEQFF
v_gene: TRBV28
j_gene: TRBJ2-1
abundance: -

CDR3aa: CASSLVPSTDTQYF
v_gene: TRBV11-2
j_gene: TRBJ2-3
abundance: -

CDR3aa: CATSRDRGEYEKLFF
v_gene: TRBV15
j_gene: TRBJ1-4
abundance: few

CDR3aa: CASYDPSYGYTF
v_gene: TRBV28
j_gene: TRBJ1-2
abundance: -

CDR3aa: CASSATQTSYNEQFF
v_gene: TRBV5-4
j_gene: TRBJ2-1
abundance: -

CDR3aa: CARRGGTSGRALNEQFF
v_gene: TRBV10-1
j_gene: TRBJ2-1
abundance: -

CDR3aa: CASSARGQSSTDTQYF
v_gene: TRBV9
j_gene: TRBJ2-3
abundance: -

CDR3aa: CASSLATRELNEQFF
v_gene: TRBV5-1
j_gene: TRBJ2-1
abundance: once

CDR3aa: CASSQDLGRNQPQHF
v_gene: TRBV4-3
j_gene: TRBJ1-5
abundance: -

CDR3aa: CASSLGGQGFNQPQHF
v_gene: TRBV5-1
j_gene: TRBJ1-5
abundance: -

CDR3aa: CASSVRGPIEQYF
v_gene: TRBV2
j_gene: TRBJ2-7
abundance: once

CDR3aa: CASSVGQGSFNEQFF
v_gene: TRBV5-5
j_gene: TRBJ2-1
abundance: few

CDR3aa: CASSQPSGVGYEQYF
v_gene: TRBV4-2
j_gene: TRBJ2-7
abundance: -

CDR3aa: CASIPTASQETQYF
v_gene: TRBV7-2
j_gene: TRBJ2-5
abundance: -

CDR3aa: CASSLIQGTETQYF
v_gene: TRBV5-6
j_gene: TRBJ2-5
abundance: -

CDR3aa: CASSDNLAGGHNEQFF
v_gene: TRBV6-4
j_gene: TRBJ2-1
abundance: -

CDR3aa: CASSLLQAGGPMNEQFF
v_gene: TRBV28
j_gene: TRBJ2-1
abundance: -

CDR3aa: CASSAGQGGNTGELFF
v_gene: TRBV7-7
j_gene: TRBJ2-2
abundance: -

CDR3aa: CASSPQSKVTNYGYTF
v_gene: TRBV18
j_gene: TRBJ1-2
abundance: -

CDR3aa: CASSLPRTDGYTF
v_gene: TRBV5-4
j_gene: TRBJ1-2
abundance: few

CDR3aa: CASTPGRGEGDYEQYF
v_gene: TRBV19
j_gene: TRBJ2-7
abundance: -

CDR3aa: CASSEARGQGPEKLFF
v_gene: TRBV6-1
j_gene: TRBJ1-4
abundance: -

CDR3aa: CASSFGFEQYF
v_gene: TRBV9
j_gene: TRBJ2-7
abundance: -

CDR3aa: CARSPGTGNTGELFF
v_gene: TRBV5-3
j_gene: TRBJ2-2
abundance: -

CDR3aa: CASSADPNTEAFF
v_gene: TRBV6-4
j_gene: TRBJ1-1
abundance: -

CDR3aa: CASSLTGTVLTGELFF
v_gene: TRBV7-6
j_gene: TRBJ2-2
abundance: -

CDR3aa: CASSGPNTEAFF
v_gene: TRBV19
j_gene: TRBJ1-1
abundance: few

CDR3aa: CASSMGKTSGAIYEQYF
v_gene: TRBV19
j_gene: TRBJ2-7
abundance: -

CDR3aa: CASSLGPPLLRNTIYF
v_gene: TRBV11-2
j_gene: TRBJ1-3
abundance: -

CDR3aa: CASSPGLAGEGAGETQYF
v_gene: TRBV5-1
j_gene: TRBJ2-5
abundance: -

CDR3aa: CASSLEGQQVDEQYF
v_gene: TRBV5-1
j_gene: TRBJ2-7
abundance: -

CDR3aa: CASSLGTAMNTEAFF
v_gene: TRBV7-6
j_gene: TRBJ1-1
abundance: -